This entry is about one T cell receptor (beta chain). The sample comes from a study of T-cell reconstitution after alpha-beta-depleted transplantation in children. A TCRbeta library incorporating unique molecular identifiers was prepared. A single record per CDR3 protein comes from TCRdb applying MiXCR to the PCR reads. The sample lists some 500,000 distinct CDR3 sequences, approximately 30% occurring once. The V gene's germline CDR1 is KGHSH and CDR2 LQKENI. CDR3 size: 16 residues. Trimming left V 3 bases short and J 3 bases short, with 14 bases between. The rearrangement uses TRBV18 and TRBJ2-2, with D perhaps matching TRBD2 (6 bases). Here the sequenced sample was PBMCs from the stem cell graft donor, taken from the stem cell graft. The source is a human donor who donated a stem cell graft to a child with aplastic anemia. DNA for the CDR3: TGTGCCAGCTCACCCACGGGACTCCCTGACACCGGGGAGCTGTTTTTT. Its translation is CASSPTGLPDTGELFF.